Listed here are 28 T cell receptor beta chains from one sample, sequenced in a study of shared T cell receptors in the human thymus. Only in-frame clones appear in the TCRdb table, and some are missing; sequencing was by immunoSEQ multiplex PCR. The data hold roughly 560,000 clones, with 75% to 85% observed a single time. These data also featured in a second study, about human thymus T cells.

Sequencing used thymocytes. Receptors originate from a boy in the first two years of life with a congenital heart defect.

The chain recombines TRBV2 with TRBJ2-7; perhaps TRBD2 as D (6 bases). This CDR3 is built from 14 residues. V was pared by 6 bases and J by 4 bases, with 16 bases between. Germline V gives CDR1 SNHLY, CDR2 FYNNEI. CDR3 sequence reads: CASRHASALYEQYF. As DNA, the CDR3 is TGTGCCAGCAGACACGCTAGCGCCCTTTACGAGCAGTACTTC.

The genes are TRBV27 and TRBJ2-7, with D unresolved. The CDR3 has 15 residues. In germline, CDR1 is MNHEY, CDR2 SMNVEV (reference sequence). Trimming shortened V by 5 bases and J by 2 bases, and 16 bases separated the two germline ends. CDR3 protein: CASSLTPSVTYEQYF. CDR3 DNA: TGTGCCAGCAGTCTCACCCCCTCGGTCACCTACGAGCAGTACTTC.

The chain recombines TRBV15 with TRBJ2-2; 7 bases map to TRBD2. The CDR3 sequence is 16 residues long. J gave up 6 bases and V 1 base, and 8 bases lay outside the gene matches. Germline V CDR1 and CDR2: LNHNV, YYDKDF (reference sequence). The CDR3, as DNA: TGTGCCACCAGCAGAGGGTTGGCGGGAGATCCCGGGGAGCTGTTTTTT. It yields the protein CATSRGLAGDPGELFF.

The rearrangement links TRBV25-1 to TRBJ2-7; 13 bases fit TRBD2. V gave up 4 bases and J gave up 2 bases; unmatched junction bases: 2. CDR1 and CDR2 from the germline V gene are MGHDK and SYGVNS. CDR3 size: 15 residues. In DNA form, the CDR3 reads TGTGCCAGCAGTGCGGGACTAGCGGGACCCTACGAGCAGTACTTC. It translates to CASSAGLAGPYEQYF.

The CDR3 nucleotides read TGTGCCAGCAGCCGAAGCCTAAGGGGCCTTGGGTACGAGCAGTACTTC. It translates to CASSRSLRGLGYEQYF. The V gene is TRBV4-2, the J gene TRBJ2-7; TRBD1 might be the D (5 bases). V was pared by 4 bases and J by 4 bases, with 20 bases between. The CDR3 is 16 residues long. Germline V gives CDR1 LGHNA, CDR2 YNFKEQ.

The chain joins TRBV10-1 to TRBJ2-1, with D possibly being TRBD2 (6 bases). Trimming removed 9 bases from V and 4 bases from J, with 7 bases in between. Germline CDR1 reads WNHNN; CDR2 reads SYGVQD (reference sequence). The length of the CDR3 is 11 residues. This CDR3 is CASSGYNEQFF. CDR3 nucleotides: TGCGCCAGTAGCGGATACAATGAGCAGTTCTTC.

The chain couples TRBV18 to TRBJ2-6, with D tentatively TRBD2 (5 bases). Germline assignment: CDR1 KGHSH and CDR2 LQKENI. Trimming removed 2 bases at V and 1 base at J, with 6 bases between. The CDR3 has 15 amino acids. This chain's CDR3 is CASSPRRSGANVLTF. The CDR3 DNA follows: TGTGCCAGCTCACCAAGGAGGTCTGGGGCCAACGTCCTGACTTTC.

The rearrangement links TRBV4-2 to TRBJ1-2, with D tentatively TRBD1 (6 bases). The CDR3 has 16 residues. Between the trimmed V and J ends, which lost 1 base and 2 bases, there was a span of 14 bases. From germline, CDR1 is LGHNA and CDR2 YNFKEQ. CDR3 in DNA: TGTGCCAGCAGCCAAGCAGGGGTGGGGGTGAACTATGGCTACACCTTC. It yields the protein CASSQAGVGVNYGYTF.

The V gene is TRBV4-1, the J gene TRBJ2-4; TRBD2 is a possible D gene (7 bases). Germline-derived CDR1 and CDR2 are MGHRA and YSYEKL. This CDR3 region has 19 residues. Trimming shortened V by 4 bases and J by 0 bases, and 22 bases separated the two germline ends. The CDR3 sequence: CASSRIGGQTSLAKNIQYF. The CDR3 bases are TGCGCCAGCAGCCGCATCGGGGGGCAGACTTCTTTAGCCAAAAACATTCAGTACTTC.

The J gene is TRBJ2-4, the V gene TRBV28; tentatively, D is TRBD2 (7 bases). V was shortened by 6 bases and J by 1 base, with 16 bases between the two germline ends. Germline values: CDR1 MDHEN, CDR2 SYDVKM. The CDR3 contains 16 residues. This CDR3 reads CASRGGQSSAKNIQYF. In DNA form, the CDR3 reads TGTGCCAGCAGGGGGGGGCAGTCCTCGGCCAAAAACATTCAGTACTTC.

The CDR3 bases are TGTGCCAGCAGCCCCGGTGCAGGGGGCGATGGCTACACCTTC. This sequence encodes CASSPGAGGDGYTF. This chain uses TRBV9 with TRBJ1-2, with 8 bases lining up with TRBD1. This CDR3 has 14 amino acids. J gave up 6 bases and V 4 bases, and 8 bases lay outside the gene matches. The germline V gene has CDR1 SGDLS and CDR2 YYNGEE.

The chain combines TRBV7-2 with TRBJ2-7, with 8 bases matching TRBD2. The V gene end was trimmed by 2 bases and the J gene end by 5 bases; junction bases not matched to a gene: 17. Germline lookup yields CDR1 SGHTA and CDR2 FQGNSA. This CDR3 region has 18 residues. CDR3 in amino acids: CASSLPNSPSGSPHEQYF. DNA for the CDR3: TGTGCCAGCAGCTTACCCAATTCTCCCAGCGGGAGCCCCCACGAGCAGTACTTC. The entire variable domain, with the rest obtained from reference TRBV7-2 and TRBJ2-7, is as follows: GAGVSQSPSNKVTEKGKDVELRCDPISGHTALYWYRQSLGQGLEFLIYFQGNSAPDKSGLPSDRFSAERTGGSVSTLTIQRTQQEDSAVYLCASSLPNSPSGSPHEQYFGPGTRLTVT.

The chain recombines TRBV9 with TRBJ2-2; 7 nucleotides align to TRBD1. This CDR3 has 15 residues. Germline loops: CDR1 SGDLS, CDR2 YYNGEE. Trimming took 3 bases from V and 3 from J; bases not matched to a gene: 5. CDR3 amino acids: CASSARTGYTGELFF. In nucleotides, the CDR3 is TGTGCCAGCAGCGCCCGGACAGGCTACACCGGGGAGCTGTTTTTT.

The genes are TRBV6-5 and TRBJ2-7; perhaps TRBD2 as D (5 bases). The CDR3 consists of 12 residues. Germline V gene data show CDR1 as MNHEY and CDR2 as SVGAGI. Trimming took 0 bases from V and 12 from J, leaving 12 bases between them. The CDR3 bases are TGTGCCAGCAGTTACTCATCGGCCGGGGTGTACTTC. Its protein product is CASSYSSAGVYF.

This chain joins TRBV15 and TRBJ2-7, with 9 bases matching TRBD2. Trimming removed 0 bases from V and 0 bases from J; junction bases left unmatched: 6. The CDR3 spans 17 residues. Germline V gene lookup returns CDR1 LNHNV and CDR2 YYDKDF (reference sequence). The CDR3 DNA sequence: TGTGCCACCAGCAGAGATATTGCGGGAGGGTTCTCCTACGAGCAGTACTTC. Translating gives CATSRDIAGGFSYEQYF.

The chain has TRBV18 and TRBJ2-5; TRBD2 aligns across 9 bases. This CDR3 is built from 17 residues. V dropped 2 bases and J dropped 1; count of bases not matched to a gene: 8. Looked up from germline, CDR1 is KGHSH and CDR2 is LQKENI. The CDR3 protein is CASSPIWLAGPQETQYF. CDR3 DNA sequence: TGTGCCAGCTCACCAATTTGGCTAGCGGGACCCCAAGAGACCCAGTACTTC.

The chain combines TRBV19 with TRBJ2-1; TRBD1 matches 8 bases. Germline assignment: CDR1 LNHDA and CDR2 SQIVND (reference sequence). This CDR3 contains 15 residues. Germline trimming cut 6 bases from V and 0 bases from J; bases unmatched to any gene: 4. CDR3 DNA: TGTGCCAGTAGGGACAGGGAGAGCTCCTACAATGAGCAGTTCTTC. The encoded protein is CASRDRESSYNEQFF. Based on the CDR3 plus reference TRBV19 and TRBJ2-1, the full variable domain is DGGITQSPKYLFRKEGQNVTLSCEQNLNHDAMYWYRQDPGQGLRLIYYSQIVNDFQKGDIAEGYSVSREKKESFPLTVTSAQKNPTAFYLCASRDRESSYNEQFFGPGTRLTVL.

The chain links TRBV2 to TRBJ2-7; possible D gene TRBD2, 6 bases. Trimming shortened V by 1 base and J by 2 bases, and 24 bases separated the two germline ends. The CDR3 consists of 19 residues. Germline CDR1 and CDR2: SNHLY and FYNNEI. The CDR3 nucleotides read TGTGCCAGCAGTGAAGTGGGTCCGCTTTCTGGGACGGGGGCCTACGAGCAGTACTTC. Encoded protein: CASSEVGPLSGTGAYEQYF. Variable domain in full (rest from reference TRBV2 and TRBJ2-7): EPEVTQTPSHQVTQMGQEVILRCVPISNHLYFYWYRQILGQKVEFLVSFYNNEISEKSEIFDDQFSVERPDGSNFTLKIRSTKLEDSAMYFCASSEVGPLSGTGAYEQYFGPGTRLTVT.

This clone has just a few counts. V is TRBV5-1 and J is TRBJ2-5; no firm D call. CDR3 length: 18 residues. Per germline, CDR1 SGHRS and CDR2 YFSETQ. The V and J ends lost 1 base and 1 base respectively, with 20 bases between them. CDR3 amino acids: CASSLSSTPPVSQETQYF. DNA of the CDR3: TGCGCCAGCAGCTTGTCTTCCACCCCTCCGGTTTCCCAAGAGACCCAGTACTTC.

V usage is TRBV28 and J usage is TRBJ2-5; 10 bases match TRBD2. The germline V gene has CDR1 MDHEN and CDR2 SYDVKM. This CDR3 region has 15 residues. V was pared by 5 bases and J by 4 bases, with 7 bases of the junction left unmatched. The CDR3 protein is CASSPQREGGETQYF. The CDR3 DNA follows: TGTGCCAGCAGTCCCCAGCGGGAGGGTGGAGAGACCCAGTACTTC.

The V gene is TRBV9, the J gene TRBJ2-7; 7 bases line up with TRBD1. The CDR3 is 14 residues long. The V gene end was trimmed by 0 bases and the J gene end by 1 base; junction bases not matched to a gene: 1. The V gene's germline CDR1 is SGDLS and CDR2 YYNGEE. The CDR3 DNA reads TGTGCCAGCAGCGTAGGGGACAGATCCTACGAGCAGTACTTC. Translated: CASSVGDRSYEQYF.

The chain carries TRBV19 and TRBJ2-1; 8 bases are a match to TRBD2. This CDR3 is 17 amino acids long. Losses at the gene ends were 0 bases for V and 9 bases for J; bases not matched to a gene: 13. Germline-derived CDR1 and CDR2 are LNHDA and SQIVND (reference sequence). As DNA, the CDR3 is TGTGCCAGTAGTATAGAGGTAGCGGGGATGTATGGGAGTGAGCAGTTCTTC. It specifies CASSIEVAGMYGSEQFF.

This clone was counted only a few times. This chain uses TRBV29-1 with TRBJ1-3; a weak D match, TRBD1 (6 bases). Between the trimmed V and J ends, which lost 7 bases and 0 bases, there was a span of 10 bases. This CDR3 contains 13 residues. Germline CDR1 and CDR2: SQVTM and ANQGSEA. The CDR3 protein is CSGWTDSGNTIYF. CDR3 DNA: TGCAGCGGATGGACAGACTCTGGAAACACCATATATTTT. Combining the CDR3 with reference TRBV29-1 and TRBJ1-3 gives the whole variable domain SAVISQKPSRDICQRGTSLTIQCQVDSQVTMMFWYRQQPGQSLTLIATANQGSEATYESGFVIDKFPISRPNLTFSTLTVSNMSPEDSSIYLCSGWTDSGNTIYFGEGSWLTVV.

The gene calls are TRBV4-2 and TRBJ1-2, with 8 bases aligning to TRBD1. CDR1 is LGHNA, CDR2 YNFKEQ, per germline. V dropped 0 bases and J dropped 8; count of bases not matched to a gene: 2. CDR3 size: 13 residues. DNA of the CDR3: TGTGCCAGCAGCCAAGAGTCAGGGGGCGGCTACACCTTC. Amino acids: CASSQESGGGYTF.

V gene TRBV28 combines with J gene TRBJ2-6; tentative D call: TRBD2 (5 bases). There are 20 residues in the CDR3. Germline-derived CDR1 and CDR2 are MDHEN and SYDVKM. V dropped 2 bases and J dropped 2 bases, with 22 bases sitting between them. This CDR3 is CASSLEGGIFLRPGANVLTF. The DNA of the CDR3 is TGTGCCAGCAGTTTAGAGGGCGGCATATTCCTTAGACCTGGGGCCAACGTCCTGACTTTC.

J is TRBJ2-5 and V is TRBV6-5; no definite D call. Germline assignment: CDR1 MNHEY and CDR2 SVGAGI. The CDR3 contains 11 residues. Trimming took 8 bases from V and 7 from J, leaving 11 bases between them. The CDR3 DNA sequence: TGTGCCAGCCTTGACAAGAGGACCCAGTACTTC. Translated, it gives CASLDKRTQYF.

V usage is TRBV6-1 and J usage is TRBJ2-7; tentatively, D is TRBD1 (5 bases). This CDR3 has 13 amino acids. The germline V gene encodes CDR1 MNHNS and CDR2 SASEGT. V shed 4 bases and J shed 5 bases, with 12 bases lying between them. The CDR3 protein is CASSGGAGDEQYF. CDR3 DNA sequence: TGTGCCAGCAGTGGGGGCGCAGGCGACGAGCAGTACTTC.

The V call is TRBV10-2, the J call TRBJ2-7; D not resolved. The length of the CDR3 is 12 residues. The germline V gene has CDR1 WSHSY and CDR2 SAAADI. Between the trimmed V and J ends, which lost 0 bases and 3 bases, there was a span of 3 bases. The CDR3 loop is CASSESCYEQYF. CDR3 nucleotides: TGCGCCAGCAGTGAGTCCTGCTACGAGCAGTACTTC.